The clone carrying this TCR beta chain has at least ten counts. This specimen belongs to a study of T cells in Graves' hyperthyroidism and ophthalmopathy. Amplification of TCR beta CDR3 regions was performed using RNA transcripts as template. HTBI primers were the set used in a first-round RT-PCR of the TCR CDR3. TCRdb reanalysed the multiplex PCR reads using MiXCR and keeps one entry per CDR3 protein. The table lists under 350,000 distinct CDR3 sequences, around 15% of them singletons. The V gene end was trimmed by 0 bases and the J gene end by 1 base; junction bases not matched to a gene: 5. Per germline, CDR1 LNHNV and CDR2 YYDKDF (reference sequence). The CDR3 extends over 16 amino acids.

Sequencing input: blood. The receptor comes from a woman aged 60-75 years with Graves' ophthalmopathy. The chain joins TRBV15 to TRBJ1-1, with 7 nucleotides matching TRBD1. The CDR3, as DNA: TGTGCCACCAGCAGAGATCGCCAGGGGGGGAACACTGAAGCTTTCTTT. Residues: CATSRDRQGGNTEAFF.